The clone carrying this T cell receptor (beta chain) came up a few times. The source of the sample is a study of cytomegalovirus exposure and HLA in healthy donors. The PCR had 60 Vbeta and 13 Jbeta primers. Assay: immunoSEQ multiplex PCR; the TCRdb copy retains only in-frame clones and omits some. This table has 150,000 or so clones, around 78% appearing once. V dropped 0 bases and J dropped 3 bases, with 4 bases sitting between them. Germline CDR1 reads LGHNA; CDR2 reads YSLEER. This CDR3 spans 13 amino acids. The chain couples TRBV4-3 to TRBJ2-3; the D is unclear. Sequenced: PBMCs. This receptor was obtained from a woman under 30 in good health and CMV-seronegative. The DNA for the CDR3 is TGCGCCAGCAGCCAAGATAGTACAGATACGCAGTATTTT. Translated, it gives CASSQDSTDTQYF.